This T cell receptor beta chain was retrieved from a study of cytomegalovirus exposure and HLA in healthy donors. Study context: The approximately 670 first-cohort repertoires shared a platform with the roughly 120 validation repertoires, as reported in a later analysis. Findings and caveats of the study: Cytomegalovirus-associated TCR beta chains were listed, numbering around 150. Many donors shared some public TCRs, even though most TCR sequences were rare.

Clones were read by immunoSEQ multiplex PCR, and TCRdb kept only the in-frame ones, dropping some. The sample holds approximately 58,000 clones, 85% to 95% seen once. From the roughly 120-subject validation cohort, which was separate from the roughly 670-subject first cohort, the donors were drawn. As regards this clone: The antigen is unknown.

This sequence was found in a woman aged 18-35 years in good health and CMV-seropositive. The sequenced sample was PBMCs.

This chain's CDR3 is CASSPTHSGSYEQFF. The CDR3 DNA reads as TGTGCCAGCAGCCCCACGCACAGCGGGAGCTATGAGCAGTTCTTC. This chain uses TRBV9 with TRBJ2-1, with 8 bases matching TRBD2. CDR3 length equals 15 residues. CDR1 is SGDLS and CDR2 is YYNGEE in the germline V gene. J gave up 8 bases and V 4 bases, and 11 bases lay outside the gene matches. The full variable domain, rest sourced from reference TRBV9 and TRBJ2-1, is DSGVTQTPKHLITATGQRVTLRCSPRSGDLSVYWYQQSLDQGLQFLIQYYNGEERAKGNILERFSAQQFPDLHSELNLSSLELGDSALYFCASSPTHSGSYEQFFGPGTRLTVL.